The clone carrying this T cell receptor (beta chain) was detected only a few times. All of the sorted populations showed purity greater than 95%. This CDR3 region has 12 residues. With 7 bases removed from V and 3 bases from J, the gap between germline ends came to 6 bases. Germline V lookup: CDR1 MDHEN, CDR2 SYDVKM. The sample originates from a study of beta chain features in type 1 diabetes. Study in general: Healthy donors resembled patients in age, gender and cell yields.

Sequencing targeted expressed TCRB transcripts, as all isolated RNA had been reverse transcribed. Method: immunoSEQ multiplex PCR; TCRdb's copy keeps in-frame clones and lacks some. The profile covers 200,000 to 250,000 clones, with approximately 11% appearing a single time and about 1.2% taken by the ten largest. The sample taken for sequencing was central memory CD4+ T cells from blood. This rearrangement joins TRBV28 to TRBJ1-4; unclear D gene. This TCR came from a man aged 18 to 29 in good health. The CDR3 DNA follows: TGTGCCAGCAACAGACCTAATGAAAAACTGTTTTTT. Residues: CASNRPNEKLFF.